The 10 T cell receptor beta chains below come from one sample, sequenced in a study of blood T cell repertoires in COVID-19. Sequenced by immunoSEQ multiplex PCR; TCRdb stores in-frame clones only, minus some. The sample includes fewer than 450,000 clones, 88% of them seen just once. Sequenced input: peripheral blood. The source is a woman aged 50 to 60 with COVID-19, enrolled during active disease.

The rearrangement links TRBV28 to TRBJ2-1, with 10 nucleotides matching TRBD2. CDR3 size: 15 residues. The V and J ends lost 6 bases and 8 bases, in that order; junction bases with no gene match: 10. In germline, CDR1 is MDHEN, CDR2 SYDVKM. This CDR3 is CASRDPGTSAHEQFF. The CDR3 DNA reads TGTGCCAGCAGGGACCCCGGGACTAGCGCCCATGAGCAGTTCTTC.

This chain joins TRBV5-1 and TRBJ1-2; D remains ambiguous. The CDR3 contains 16 residues. Per the germline V gene, CDR1 is SGHRS and CDR2 is YFSETQ. V was trimmed by 0 bases and J by 4 bases, leaving 16 bases between them. The CDR3 is CASSLAGEDWPYGYTF. CDR3 DNA sequence: TGCGCCAGCAGCTTGGCCGGAGAGGACTGGCCCTATGGCTACACCTTC.

The chain employs TRBV6-2 or TRBV6-3 and TRBJ2-7; 7 nucleotides match TRBD1. The CDR3 is 14 amino acids. V gave up 4 bases and J gave up 0 bases; unmatched junction bases: 3. Germline V gives CDR1 MNHEY, CDR2 SVGEGT. The CDR3 DNA is TGTGCCAGCAGTTCCCGGGACAGCTCCTACGAGCAGTACTTC. It translates to CASSSRDSSYEQYF.

The chain links TRBV19 to TRBJ1-5; D possibly corresponds to TRBD1 (5 bases). Trimming pared 10 bases from V and 3 bases from J, leaving 13 bases between. Germline CDR1 LNHDA, CDR2 SQIVND (reference sequence). CDR3 length: 13 residues. In nucleotides, the CDR3 is TGTGCCACGAATACAGGTTTCAATCAGCCCCAGCATTTT. Protein sequence: CATNTGFNQPQHF.

This clone was recorded only once. This chain joins TRBV9 and TRBJ1-1; D not resolved. This CDR3 comprises 18 residues. Germline V gene lookup returns CDR1 SGDLS and CDR2 YYNGEE. V shed 0 bases and J shed 0 bases, with 18 bases lying between them. The CDR3 DNA sequence: TGTGCCAGCAGCGTAGCCCTGGCGCAGGACTTGATGAACACTGAAGCTTTCTTT. Protein product: CASSVALAQDLMNTEAFF.

The V call is TRBV7-6, the J call TRBJ2-2; TRBD1 is a possible D gene (5 bases). V shed 5 bases and J shed 0 bases, with 16 bases lying between them. CDR1 SGHVS and CDR2 FNYEAQ come from the germline V gene. CDR3 length: 17 amino acids. CDR3 region: CASSLRLETANTGELFF. For the CDR3, the DNA is TGTGCCAGCAGCCTGCGATTAGAGACAGCGAACACCGGGGAGCTGTTTTTT. Based on the CDR3 plus reference TRBV7-6 and TRBJ2-2, the full variable domain is GAGVSQSPRYKVTKRGQDVALRCDPISGHVSLYWYRQALGQGPEFLTYFNYEAQQDKSGLPNDRFSAERPEGSISTLTIQRTEQRDSAMYRCASSLRLETANTGELFFGEGSRLTVL.

The rearrangement uses TRBV7-3 and TRBJ1-6, with D possibly being TRBD1 (6 bases). Germline CDR1 is SGHTA and CDR2 is FQGTGA. This CDR3 spans 19 amino acids. V was clipped by 5 bases and J by 7 bases, with 27 bases between them. CDR3 coding DNA: TGTGCCAGCAGCCCAGAACCTTCGAACAGGGAATGGGGAAATTCACCCCTCCACTTT. It encodes CASSPEPSNREWGNSPLHF.

In its sample, this clone was seen once. The chain recombines TRBV7-2 with TRBJ1-3; unclear D gene. The CDR3 is 15 amino acids. Per the germline V gene, CDR1 is SGHTA and CDR2 is FQGNSA. Trimming removed 1 base from V and 0 bases from J, with 7 bases in between. The CDR3 region has the DNA TGTGCCAGCAGCTTAGAAGCTAGCTCTGGAAACACCATATATTTT. Protein: CASSLEASSGNTIYF. Looking up the rest from reference TRBV7-2 and TRBJ1-3 gives the full variable domain: GAGVSQSPSNKVTEKGKDVELRCDPISGHTALYWYRQSLGQGLEFLIYFQGNSAPDKSGLPSDRFSAERTGGSVSTLTIQRTQQEDSAVYLCASSLEASSGNTIYFGEGSWLTVV.

The V gene is TRBV3-1 (or the pseudogene TRBV3-2), the J gene TRBJ1-2; 8 nucleotides align to TRBD1. The germline CDR1 and CDR2 sequences are LGHDT and YNNKEL (reference sequence). J was trimmed by 2 bases and V by 6 bases; bases with no gene match: 2. CDR3 size: 13 residues. The CDR3 is CASRGQANYGYTF. In DNA, the CDR3 is TGTGCCAGCAGGGGACAGGCGAACTATGGCTACACCTTC.

V is TRBV5-4 and J is TRBJ1-1, with unresolved D. The CDR3 contains 14 residues. V was cut by 6 bases and J by 1 base, with 13 bases left in between. In germline, CDR1 is SGHNT, CDR2 YYREEE (reference sequence). DNA for the CDR3: TGTGCCAGCACCATCGGTTACGGGAACACTGAAGCTTTCTTT. Translated: CASTIGYGNTEAFF.